This T cell receptor (beta chain) was recovered during a study of naive and memory T cell subsets (dated by TCRdb to 2016 to 2017). The study in broad terms: In the figure summarizing the skin biopsy and whole blood samples, some 10 blood donors, 7 tuberculin skin test biopsies and 3 saline control biopsies were reported. Usually PCR2 was run as a SYBR Green qPCR and stopped at a set threshold, although low-input samples could use end-point PCR (roughly 6 cycles) instead. General study outcomes and caveats: The potential sensitivity of the RNA-based method to TCR transcript changes with T cell activation and differentiation was acknowledged.

Counted from cysteine to phenylalanine, this CDR3 has 14 amino acids. Only CDR3 DNA is held: 42 bases, read in frame from base 1. Trimming at the junction amounts to 5 bases on V and 2 bases on J, and the germline ends lie 11 bases apart. Receptor amplification or capture employed 5' RACE. The ligated cDNA was amplified by four rounds of PCR, in which nested alpha and beta constant region primers were used together with the SP2 primer. For the blood and skin samples, TCR RNA was reverse transcribed with SuperScript IV using primers for the alpha and beta constant regions. Using T4 RNA ligase 1, an oligonucleotide carrying both the Illumina SP2 primer and a UMI was ligated onto the 3' end of the cDNA. To prevent hairpin formation, the 12-nucleotide UMI was made up of two random hexamers with an eight-base spacer between them. From the second PCR onward, TCR alpha and beta chain libraries were processed separately, and dual indexing was applied for multiplexing. After pooling, the indexed libraries were analyzed by capillary electrophoresis and sequenced on either an Illumina MiSeq or NextSeq. PhiX DNA at about 5-7.5% was added to the libraries to raise base diversity and improve cluster recognition. On the authors' methods: Demultiplexor extracted UMIs from read 2, combined them with read 1 TCR sequence, and split reads by sample indices. Decombinator identified V and J genes and V-J junctions and gave each TCR a five-part identifier that included V and J deletions. Collapsinator used UMIs to correct sequencing errors and PCR amplification heterogeneity, yielding UMI-based abundance per TCR. CDR3Translator turned identifiers into nucleotide sequence, translated that sequence into amino acids, and pulled out CDR3 regions based on terminal motifs. Error-corrected alpha and beta TCR counts from blood and skin were compared after normalization to input RNA amount. TCRdb passed the public sequencing reads through fastp at Q25 and MiXCR, retaining productive beta sequences. Each entry is one CDR3 protein sequence, shown with its most common DNA and genes. V and J calls and clone size were set by TCRdb, not the authors. For this sample there are 57,000 or so distinct CDR3 sequences; under 8.5% appear just once. 9.7% of the sample rests with the top ten.

Using 3' ligation of a UMI-containing oligonucleotide to TCR cDNA, the study laid out a robust and sensitive protocol to amplify, sequence and analyze TCRs. For whole blood analysis, 2 to 2.5 ml of peripheral blood was drawn from adult healthy volunteers into Tempus tubes, and RNA was extracted according to the manufacturer's instructions. Total RNA, without cell sorting, was DNase treated with RQ1 DNase before reverse transcription, targeting 1 to 1000 ng input. To check how robust the pipeline was in samples where T cells make up a minority population, libraries were built from skin biopsies and whole blood. With regard to this clonotype: The target of this receptor is not known. Base qualities are not at hand, and no much larger clone is one base apart.

Here the chain combines TRBV12-3 or TRBV12-4 and TRBJ2-3; TRBD2 is a possible D gene, resting on 5 matching bases. The TCR sequence derives from a male donor in good health. For the CDR3, the sequence is CASSPSGPTDTQYF. The DNA sequence is TGTGCCAGCAGTCCGAGCGGACCCACAGATACGCAGTATTTT.